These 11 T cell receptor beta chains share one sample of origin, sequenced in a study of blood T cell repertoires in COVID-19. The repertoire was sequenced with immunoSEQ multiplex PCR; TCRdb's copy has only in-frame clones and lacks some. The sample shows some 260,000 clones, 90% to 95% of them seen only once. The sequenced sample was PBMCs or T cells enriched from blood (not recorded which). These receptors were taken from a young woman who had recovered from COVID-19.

CDR3 amino acids: CASSQPRGEESYPTEAFF. The CDR3 DNA is TGCGCCAGCAGTCAACCCAGGGGGGAGGAGTCTTACCCGACTGAAGCTTTCTTT. This chain joins TRBV23-1 and TRBJ1-1; 7 bases agree with TRBD1. TRBV23-1 is sorted into the ORF group, with uncertain function. The CDR3 runs to 18 residues. Trimming cost V 2 bases and J 5 bases; bases outside gene matches: 17.

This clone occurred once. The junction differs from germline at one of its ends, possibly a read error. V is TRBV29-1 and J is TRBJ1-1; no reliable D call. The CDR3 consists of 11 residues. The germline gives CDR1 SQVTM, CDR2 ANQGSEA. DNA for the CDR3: TGCAGCGTCCCCAAGAACTCTGAAGCTTTCTTT. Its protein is CSVPKNSEAFF.

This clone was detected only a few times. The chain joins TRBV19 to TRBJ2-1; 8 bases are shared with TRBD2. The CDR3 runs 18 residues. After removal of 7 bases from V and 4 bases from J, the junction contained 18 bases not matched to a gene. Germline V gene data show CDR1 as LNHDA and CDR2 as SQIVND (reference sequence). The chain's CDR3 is CASNWGGKVAGIYNEQFF. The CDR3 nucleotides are TGTGCCAGTAATTGGGGGGGGAAGGTAGCGGGAATTTACAATGAGCAGTTCTTC.

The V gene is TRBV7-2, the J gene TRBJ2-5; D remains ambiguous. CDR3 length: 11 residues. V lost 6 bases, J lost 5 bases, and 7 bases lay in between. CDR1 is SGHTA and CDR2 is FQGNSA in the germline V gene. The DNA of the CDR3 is TGTGCCAGCAGTCCCGGGGAGACCCAGTACTTC. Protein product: CASSPGETQYF.

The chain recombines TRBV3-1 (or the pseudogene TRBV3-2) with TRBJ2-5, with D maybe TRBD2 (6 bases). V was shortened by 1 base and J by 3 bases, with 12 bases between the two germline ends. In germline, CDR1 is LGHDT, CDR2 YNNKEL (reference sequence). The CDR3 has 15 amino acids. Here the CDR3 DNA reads TGTGCCAGCAGCCAAGTACTAGCCCAGAAAGAGACCCAGTACTTC. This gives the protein CASSQVLAQKETQYF.

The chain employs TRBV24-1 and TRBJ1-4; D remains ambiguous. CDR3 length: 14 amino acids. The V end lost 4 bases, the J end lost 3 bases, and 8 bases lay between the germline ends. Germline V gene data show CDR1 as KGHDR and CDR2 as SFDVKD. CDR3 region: CATSDGMSNEKLFF. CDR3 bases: TGTGCCACCAGTGACGGTATGTCTAATGAAAAACTGTTTTTT.

CDR3 region: CASSPTGFGGRETQYF. In DNA, the CDR3 is TGTGCCAGCAGTCCCACAGGGTTTGGGGGTAGAGAGACCCAGTACTTC. V usage is TRBV28 and J usage is TRBJ2-5, with a weak D call TRBD1 (6 bases). Germline V CDR1 and CDR2: MDHEN, SYDVKM. The V end lost 5 bases, the J end lost 4 bases, and 20 bases lay between the germline ends. The CDR3 is 16 residues long.

The CDR3 nucleotides are TGTGCCAGCAGTATCCTAGCGGGAGAGGGAGATACGCAGTATTTT. It codes for CASSILAGEGDTQYF. The rearrangement joins TRBV27 to TRBJ2-3; 10 positions agree with TRBD2. The length of the CDR3 is 15 residues. Germline V lookup: CDR1 MNHEY, CDR2 SMNVEV (reference sequence). Trimming cost V 5 bases and J 5 bases; bases outside gene matches: 7.

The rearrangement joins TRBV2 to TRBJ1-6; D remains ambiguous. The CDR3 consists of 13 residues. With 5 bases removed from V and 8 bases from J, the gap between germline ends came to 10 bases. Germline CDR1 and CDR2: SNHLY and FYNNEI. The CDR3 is CASSSERDSPLHF. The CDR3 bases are TGTGCCAGCAGTTCCGAAAGAGATTCACCCCTCCACTTT.

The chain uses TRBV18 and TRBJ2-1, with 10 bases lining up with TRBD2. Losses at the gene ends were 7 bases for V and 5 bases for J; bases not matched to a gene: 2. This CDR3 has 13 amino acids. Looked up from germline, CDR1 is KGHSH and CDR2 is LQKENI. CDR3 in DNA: TGTGCCAGCTGCAGCGGGAGGGACAATGAGCAGTTCTTC. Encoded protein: CASCSGRDNEQFF.

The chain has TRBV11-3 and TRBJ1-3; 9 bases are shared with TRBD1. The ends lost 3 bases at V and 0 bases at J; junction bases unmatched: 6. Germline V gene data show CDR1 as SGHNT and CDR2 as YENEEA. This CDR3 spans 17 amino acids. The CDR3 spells CASSFRTGVLSGNTIYF. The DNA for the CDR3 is TGTGCCAGCAGCTTCCGGACAGGGGTCCTCTCTGGAAACACCATATATTTT.